The present T cell receptor (beta chain) was sequenced within a study of blood T cell repertoires in COVID-19. Trimming at V came to 4 bases and at J to 7 bases, leaving 8 bases not matched to a gene. The germline CDR1 and CDR2 sequences are SGDLS and YYNGEE. The CDR3 is made up of 15 amino acids. Original processing methods: Amplification with reference gene primers provided the estimates of nucleated cell counts. Clones were sequenced by immunoSEQ multiplex PCR, and TCRdb holds only the in-frame ones, with some missing. V, J and clone size were drawn from that table, and D and trimming were deduced from the DNA. The sample yields tens of thousands of clones, around three quarters seen once.

The sequenced sample was peripheral blood. The clonotype originates from a man in his sixties or seventies with acute or convalescent COVID-19. The chain employs TRBV9 and TRBJ1-6; 7 bases fit TRBD1. CDR3 sequence (DNA): TGTGCCAGCAGCCCTGAGGGGGCGCGGAATTCACCCCTCCACTTT. It translates to CASSPEGARNSPLHF. Based on the CDR3 plus reference TRBV9 and TRBJ1-6, the full variable domain is DSGVTQTPKHLITATGQRVTLRCSPRSGDLSVYWYQQSLDQGLQFLIQYYNGEERAKGNILERFSAQQFPDLHSELNLSSLELGDSALYFCASSPEGARNSPLHFGNGTRLTVT.